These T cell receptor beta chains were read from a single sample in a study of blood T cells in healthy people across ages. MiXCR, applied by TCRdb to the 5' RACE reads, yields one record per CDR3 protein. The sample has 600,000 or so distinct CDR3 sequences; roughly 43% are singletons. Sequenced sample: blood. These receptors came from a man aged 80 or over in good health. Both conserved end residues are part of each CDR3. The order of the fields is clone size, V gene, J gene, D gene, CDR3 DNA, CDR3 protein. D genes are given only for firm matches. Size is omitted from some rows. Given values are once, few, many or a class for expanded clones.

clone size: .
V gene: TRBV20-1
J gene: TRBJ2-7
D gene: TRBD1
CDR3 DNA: TGCAGTGCTAGCCCGGGACAGGGGAACTACGAGCAGTACTTC
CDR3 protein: CSASPGQGNYEQYF

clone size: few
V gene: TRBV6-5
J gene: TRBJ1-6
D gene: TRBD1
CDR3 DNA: TGTGCCAGCAGTACGGGACAGCGCTCCTATAATTCACCCCTCCACTTT
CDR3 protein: CASSTGQRSYNSPLHF

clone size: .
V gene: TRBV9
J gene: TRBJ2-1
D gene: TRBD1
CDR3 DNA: TGTGCCAGCAGCCCAGCCGACAGGGATAATGAGCAGTTCTTC
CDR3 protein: CASSPADRDNEQFF

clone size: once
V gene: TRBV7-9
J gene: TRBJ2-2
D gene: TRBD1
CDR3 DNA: TGTGCCAGCAGTTTACGACAGGGGGCCCCGTCCGGGGAGCTGTTTTTT
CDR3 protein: CASSLRQGAPSGELFF

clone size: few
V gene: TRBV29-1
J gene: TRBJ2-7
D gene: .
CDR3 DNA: TGCAGCGTTGTGGGGACTCTGAACTCCTACGAGCAGTACTTC
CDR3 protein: CSVVGTLNSYEQYF

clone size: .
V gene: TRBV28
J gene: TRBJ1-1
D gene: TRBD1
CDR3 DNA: TGTGCCAGCACCCGGACAGGGGGCGCAATGGCCACTGAAGCTTTCTTT
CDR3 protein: CASTRTGGAMATEAFF

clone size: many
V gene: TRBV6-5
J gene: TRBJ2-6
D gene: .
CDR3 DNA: TGTGCCAGCAGCCGTGGGGTCTCTGGGGCCAACGTCCTGACTTTC
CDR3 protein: CASSRGVSGANVLTF

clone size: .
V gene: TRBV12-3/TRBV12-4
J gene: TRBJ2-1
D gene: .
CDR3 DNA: TGTGCCAGCAGTTGGGGACTCCCGGGCAATGAGCAGTTCTTC
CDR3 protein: CASSWGLPGNEQFF

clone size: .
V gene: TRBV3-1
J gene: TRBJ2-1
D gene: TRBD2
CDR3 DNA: TGTGCCAGCAGCGCGGGACTAGGCCCCAATGAGCAGTTCTTC
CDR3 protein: CASSAGLGPNEQFF

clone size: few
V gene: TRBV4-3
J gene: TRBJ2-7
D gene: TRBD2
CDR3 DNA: TGCGCCAGCAGCCAAGAGTGGGCTAGCGGGTTCTTCGAGCAGTACTTC
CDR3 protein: CASSQEWASGFFEQYF

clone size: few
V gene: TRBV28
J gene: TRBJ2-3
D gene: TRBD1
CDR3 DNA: TGTGCCAGCAGTTTAGGGACAGGGCCCGCAGATACGCAGTATTTT
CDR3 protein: CASSLGTGPADTQYF